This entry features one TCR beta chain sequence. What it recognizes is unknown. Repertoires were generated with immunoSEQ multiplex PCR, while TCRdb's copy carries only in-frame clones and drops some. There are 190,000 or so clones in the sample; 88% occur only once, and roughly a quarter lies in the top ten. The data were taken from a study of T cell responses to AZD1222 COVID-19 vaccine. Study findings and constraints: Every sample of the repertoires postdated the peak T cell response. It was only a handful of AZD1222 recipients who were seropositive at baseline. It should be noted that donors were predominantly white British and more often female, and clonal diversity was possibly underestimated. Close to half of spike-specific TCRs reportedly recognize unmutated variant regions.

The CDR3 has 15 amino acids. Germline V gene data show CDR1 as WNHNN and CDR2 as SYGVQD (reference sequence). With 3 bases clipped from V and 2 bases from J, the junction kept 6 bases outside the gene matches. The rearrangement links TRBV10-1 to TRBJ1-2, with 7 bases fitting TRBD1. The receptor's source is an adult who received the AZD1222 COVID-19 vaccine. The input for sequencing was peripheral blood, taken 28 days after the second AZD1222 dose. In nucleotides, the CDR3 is TGCGCCAGCAGTGAATTACGGGGACAGAACTATGGCTACACCTTC. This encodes CASSELRGQNYGYTF.